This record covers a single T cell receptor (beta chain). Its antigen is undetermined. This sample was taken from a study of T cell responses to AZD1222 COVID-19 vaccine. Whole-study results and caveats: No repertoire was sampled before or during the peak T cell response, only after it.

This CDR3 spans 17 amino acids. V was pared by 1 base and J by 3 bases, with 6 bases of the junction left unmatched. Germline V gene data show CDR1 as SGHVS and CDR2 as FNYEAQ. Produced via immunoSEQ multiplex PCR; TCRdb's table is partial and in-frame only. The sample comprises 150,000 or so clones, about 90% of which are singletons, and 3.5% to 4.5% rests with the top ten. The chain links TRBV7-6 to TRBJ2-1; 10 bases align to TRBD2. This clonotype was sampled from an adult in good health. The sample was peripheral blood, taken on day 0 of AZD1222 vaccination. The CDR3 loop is CASSLGGLAGVYNEQFF. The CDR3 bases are TGTGCCAGCAGCTTAGGCGGCCTAGCGGGGGTCTACAATGAGCAGTTCTTC.